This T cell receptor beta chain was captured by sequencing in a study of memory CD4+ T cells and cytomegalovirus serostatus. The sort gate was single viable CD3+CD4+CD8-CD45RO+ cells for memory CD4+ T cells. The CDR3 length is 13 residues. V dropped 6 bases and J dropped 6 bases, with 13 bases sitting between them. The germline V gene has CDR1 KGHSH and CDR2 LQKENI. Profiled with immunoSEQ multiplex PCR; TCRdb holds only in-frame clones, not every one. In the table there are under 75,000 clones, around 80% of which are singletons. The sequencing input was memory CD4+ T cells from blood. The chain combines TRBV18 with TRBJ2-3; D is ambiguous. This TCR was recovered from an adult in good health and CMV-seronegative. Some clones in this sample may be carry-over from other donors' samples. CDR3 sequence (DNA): TGTGCCAGCTCCCCAATAGCTCTGGATACGCAGTATTTT. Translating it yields CASSPIALDTQYF.